These 22 T cell receptor beta chains came from one sample sequenced in a study of tumor-infiltrating lymphocytes in localized non-small cell lung cancer. Repertoires were generated with immunoSEQ multiplex PCR, while TCRdb's copy carries only in-frame clones and drops some. The repertoire holds 9,300 or so clones, with over 70% as singletons. The sample comprised uninvolved lung tissue not adjacent to the tumor. The origin of the receptors is a human donor with non-small cell lung cancer.

The chain joins TRBV29-1 to TRBJ1-1; D is uncertain. The ends were cut back, 7 bases at V and 9 bases at J, with 12 bases in the middle. In germline, CDR1 is SQVTM, CDR2 ANQGSEA. CDR3 length: 10 residues. For the CDR3, the DNA is TGCAGCGCACTCCAAACTAAAGCTTTCTTT. Its protein product is CSALQTKAFF.

Concerning this clone: The junction does not match germline at one end; this may be a read error. V usage is TRBV2 and J usage is TRBJ2-7, with TRBD1 matching 7 bases. The CDR3 loop spans 11 amino acids. Germline V lookup: CDR1 SNHLY, CDR2 FYNNEI. CDR3 sequence (DNA): TGTGCCAGCAGCCCCCGGGACAGATTACTCTTC. Translated, it gives CASSPRDRLLF.

The V call is TRBV19, the J call TRBJ2-1; TRBD1 agrees at 9 bases. The CDR3 totals 17 residues. Germline V lookup: CDR1 LNHDA, CDR2 SQIVND (reference sequence). The J segment lost 1 base and the V segment lost 1 base, leaving 5 bases of the junction unmatched. The CDR3 DNA reads as TGTGCCAGTAGTATAGGACGACAGGGGGGGTCCTACAATGAGCAGTTCTTC. Amino acid sequence: CASSIGRQGGSYNEQFF.

The chain has TRBV28 and TRBJ1-5; D possibly corresponds to TRBD1 (5 bases). The CDR3 contains 15 residues. Trimming cost V 6 bases and J 6 bases, with 18 bases left between them. Germline CDR1 and CDR2: MDHEN and SYDVKM. CDR3 sequence (DNA): TGTGCCAGCAGGCTAGTTACAGGATTGAGTCAGCCCCAGCATTTT. This encodes CASRLVTGLSQPQHF. Complete variable domain (other parts from reference TRBV28 and TRBJ1-5): DVKVTQSSRYLVKRTGEKVFLECVQDMDHENMFWYRQDPGLGLRLIYFSYDVKMKEKGDIPEGYSVSREKKERFSLILESASTNQTSMYLCASRLVTGLSQPQHFGDGTRLSIL.

This chain uses TRBV6-1 with TRBJ2-7; 12 positions agree with TRBD2. The CDR3 loop spans 18 amino acids. Germline trimming cut 4 bases from V and 2 bases from J; bases unmatched to any gene: 12. Germline V gene data show CDR1 as MNHNS and CDR2 as SASEGT. The CDR3 DNA is TGTGCCAGCAGTGTGGTTCTAGCGGGAGGGCCCTCCGCCTACGAGCAGTACTTC. The encoded protein is CASSVVLAGGPSAYEQYF.

The V call is TRBV7-3, the J call TRBJ2-2; D unclear. The CDR3 length is 13 residues. CDR1 SGHTA and CDR2 FQGTGA come from the germline V gene. V was clipped by 8 bases and J by 0 bases, with 7 bases between them. CDR3 coding DNA: TGTGCCAGCTCTCCCACGAACACCGGGGAGCTGTTTTTT. It specifies CASSPTNTGELFF.

CDR3 nucleotides: TGTGCTAGTGGTTCAGGGAGCACAGATACGCAGTATTTT. It translates to CASGSGSTDTQYF. This chain uses TRBV12-5 with TRBJ2-3; tentatively, D is TRBD1 (5 bases). The ends were cut back, 4 bases at V and 0 bases at J, with 5 bases in the middle. The germline V gene encodes CDR1 LGHNT and CDR2 FRNRAP. This CDR3 contains 13 residues.

In its sample, this clone was seen once. This rearrangement joins TRBV10-3 to TRBJ1-4; D is unresolved. The length of the CDR3 is 11 residues. V was trimmed by 10 bases and J by 5 bases, leaving 8 bases between them. Germline V gene data show CDR1 as ENHRY and CDR2 as SYGVKD. The CDR3 bases are TGTGCCACCGGTCTGAATGAAAAACTGTTTTTT. The encoded protein is CATGLNEKLFF.

This clone was seen a few times. CDR3 nucleotide sequence: TGTGCCAGCAGACATCAGGGGACGGAAGCTTTCTTT. Translated, it gives CASRHQGTEAFF. V and J are TRBV28 and TRBJ1-1; weak D call: TRBD1 (6 bases). The CDR3 contains 12 residues. Trimming pared 6 bases from V and 8 bases from J, leaving 13 bases between. Per the germline V gene, CDR1 is MDHEN and CDR2 is SYDVKM.

The chain recombines TRBV28 with TRBJ2-6; D unclear. Germline V CDR1 and CDR2: MDHEN, SYDVKM. This CDR3 is built from 12 residues. Between the trimmed V and J ends, which lost 6 bases and 2 bases, there was a span of 2 bases. The CDR3 loop is CASSPGANVLTF. As DNA, the CDR3 is TGTGCCAGCAGCCCTGGGGCCAACGTCCTGACTTTC.

The rearrangement links TRBV28 to TRBJ2-6; possibly TRBD1 for D (6 bases). The V gene lost 4 bases and the J gene lost 0 bases, with 19 bases spanning the gap. The CDR3 has 19 residues. The V gene's germline CDR1 is MDHEN and CDR2 SYDVKM. The CDR3 protein is CASSSKTGYPFSGANVLTF. Here the CDR3 DNA reads TGTGCCAGCAGTTCCAAGACAGGCTACCCCTTCTCTGGGGCCAACGTCCTGACTTTC.

This clone was detected a few times. The chain links TRBV11-2 to TRBJ2-2; D uncertain. CDR3 length: 11 amino acids. Germline V lookup: CDR1 SGHAT, CDR2 FQNNGV. Deletions cut 6 bases from V and 3 bases from J, with 2 bases between. CDR3 in amino acids: CASRDTGELFF. Here the CDR3 DNA reads TGTGCCAGCAGAGACACCGGGGAGCTGTTTTTT.

The V and J genes are TRBV6-6 and TRBJ2-1, with 7 bases lining up with TRBD1. The CDR3 is made up of 13 amino acids. Unmatched junction bases numbered 4, after V lost 5 bases and J lost 6 bases. Germline CDR1 is MNHNY and CDR2 is SVGAGI (reference sequence). Here the CDR3 reads CASSRQGFNEQFF. The CDR3 nucleotides are TGTGCCAGCAGTCGACAGGGATTCAATGAGCAGTTCTTC.

This sequence joins TRBV28 and TRBJ2-1, with D possibly being TRBD2 (5 bases). Trimming pared 6 bases from V and 2 bases from J, leaving 14 bases between. CDR3 length equals 15 residues. Germline values: CDR1 MDHEN, CDR2 SYDVKM. The CDR3 reads CASRGGFNTYNEQFF. DNA for the CDR3: TGTGCCAGCAGAGGCGGGTTTAATACCTACAATGAGCAGTTCTTC. The full variable domain, in which reference TRBV28 and TRBJ2-1 provide the parts outside the CDR3, is DVKVTQSSRYLVKRTGEKVFLECVQDMDHENMFWYRQDPGLGLRLIYFSYDVKMKEKGDIPEGYSVSREKKERFSLILESASTNQTSMYLCASRGGFNTYNEQFFGPGTRLTVL.

The rearrangement joins TRBV28 to TRBJ2-1, with D hard to call. Between the trimmed V and J ends, which lost 3 bases and 0 bases, there was a span of 6 bases. The CDR3 contains 14 residues. CDR1 and CDR2 from the germline V gene are MDHEN and SYDVKM. The CDR3 sequence is CASSFILSYNEQFF. CDR3 in DNA: TGTGCCAGCAGTTTTATTCTCTCCTACAATGAGCAGTTCTTC. Drawing the rest from reference TRBV28 and TRBJ2-1, the complete variable domain is DVKVTQSSRYLVKRTGEKVFLECVQDMDHENMFWYRQDPGLGLRLIYFSYDVKMKEKGDIPEGYSVSREKKERFSLILESASTNQTSMYLCASSFILSYNEQFFGPGTRLTVL.

Note on this clone: A junction end diverges from the germline sequence, so it may reflect a read error. The chain has TRBV7-9 and TRBJ2-7; D not certain. This CDR3 has 11 residues. Germline V lookup: CDR1 SEHNR, CDR2 FQNEAQ (reference sequence). CDR3: CASSVGPITHF. The CDR3 DNA is TGTGCCAGCAGCGTTGGACCCATCACGCACTTC. Filled out from reference TRBV7-9 and TRBJ2-7, the complete variable domain reads DTGVSQNPRHKITKRGQNVTFRCDPISEHNRLYWYRQTLGQGPEFLTYFQNEAQLEKSRLLSDRFSAERPKGSFSTLEIQRTEQGDSAMYLCASSVGPITHFGPGTRLTVT.

This clone has just a few counts. This chain uses TRBV7-9 with TRBJ1-2; maybe TRBD1 (5 bases). Between the trimmed V and J ends, which lost 4 bases and 7 bases, there was a span of 13 bases. This CDR3 contains 13 residues. Per germline, CDR1 SEHNR and CDR2 FQNEAQ (reference sequence). CDR3 DNA: TGTGCCAGCAGCTCAGGGACGCCAGCTGGCTACACCTTC. The encoded protein is CASSSGTPAGYTF. The whole variable domain, filled in from reference TRBV7-9 and TRBJ1-2, reads DTGVSQNPRHKITKRGQNVTFRCDPISEHNRLYWYRQTLGQGPEFLTYFQNEAQLEKSRLLSDRFSAERPKGSFSTLEIQRTEQGDSAMYLCASSSGTPAGYTFGSGTRLTVV.

This clone is categorized as medium-sized (0.01 to 0.1%). The chain links TRBV4-1 to TRBJ1-2, with 9 bases that match TRBD1. Germline CDR1 is MGHRA and CDR2 is YSYEKL. This CDR3 region has 15 residues. V was pared by 1 base and J by 8 bases, with 8 bases of the junction left unmatched. CDR3 sequence reads: CASSQAGTGGEGYTF. Written as DNA, the CDR3 is TGCGCCAGCAGCCAAGCCGGTACAGGGGGCGAGGGCTACACCTTC.

J is TRBJ1-2 and V is TRBV29-1; 7 bases are shared with TRBD1. In germline, CDR1 is SQVTM, CDR2 ANQGSEA. The CDR3 has 10 residues. V lost 6 bases and J lost 11; bases outside the gene matches: 6. The CDR3 sequence: CSVSAGGYTF. CDR3 in DNA: TGCAGCGTCAGCGCAGGGGGGTACACCTTC.

V usage is TRBV6-1 and J usage is TRBJ1-5; unclear D gene. Germline values: CDR1 MNHNS, CDR2 SASEGT. Trimming left V 2 bases short and J 5 bases short, with 4 bases between. The CDR3 totals 12 residues. The CDR3 nucleotides read TGTGCCAGCAGTGAACAGGATCAGCCCCAGCATTTT. Translated: CASSEQDQPQHF.

This clone was found a few times. The chain is built from TRBV28 and TRBJ1-2; D is uncertain. The CDR3 has 13 residues. Between the trimmed V and J ends, which lost 4 bases and 4 bases, there was a span of 10 bases. CDR1 and CDR2 (germline): MDHEN, SYDVKM. The CDR3 loop is CASSSPDGYGYTF. The CDR3, as DNA: TGTGCCAGCAGTTCCCCCGACGGCTATGGCTACACCTTC.

This clone was observed a few times. This rearrangement joins TRBV27 to TRBJ1-5; the D gene is possibly TRBD1 (6 bases). Germline V lookup: CDR1 MNHEY, CDR2 SMNVEV (reference sequence). CDR3 length equals 16 residues. V lost 0 bases, J lost 0 bases, and 9 bases lay in between. CDR3 DNA sequence: TGTGCCAGCAGTTTATCGGGGGCGCATAGCAATCAGCCCCAGCATTTT. Its protein is CASSLSGAHSNQPQHF.